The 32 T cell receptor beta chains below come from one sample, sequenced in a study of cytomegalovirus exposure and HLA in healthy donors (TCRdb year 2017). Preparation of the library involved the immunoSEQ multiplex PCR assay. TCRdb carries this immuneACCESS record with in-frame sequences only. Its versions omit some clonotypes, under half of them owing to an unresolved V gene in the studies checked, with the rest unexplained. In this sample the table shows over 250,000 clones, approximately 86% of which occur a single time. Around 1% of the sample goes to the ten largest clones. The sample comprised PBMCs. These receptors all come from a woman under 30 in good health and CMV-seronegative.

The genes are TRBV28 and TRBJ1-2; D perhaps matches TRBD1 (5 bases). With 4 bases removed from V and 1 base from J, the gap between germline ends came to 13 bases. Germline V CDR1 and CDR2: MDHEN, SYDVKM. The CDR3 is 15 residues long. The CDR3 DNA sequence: TGTGCCAGCAGTTCCACACCGGGACTTAACTATGGCTACACCTTC. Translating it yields CASSSTPGLNYGYTF.

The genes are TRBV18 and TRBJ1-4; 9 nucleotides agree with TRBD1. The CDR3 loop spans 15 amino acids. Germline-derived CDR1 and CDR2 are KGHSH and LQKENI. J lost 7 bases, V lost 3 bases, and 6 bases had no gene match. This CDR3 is CASSPGTGRGEKLFF. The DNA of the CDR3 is TGTGCCAGCTCACCCGGGACAGGGAGGGGTGAAAAACTGTTTTTT.

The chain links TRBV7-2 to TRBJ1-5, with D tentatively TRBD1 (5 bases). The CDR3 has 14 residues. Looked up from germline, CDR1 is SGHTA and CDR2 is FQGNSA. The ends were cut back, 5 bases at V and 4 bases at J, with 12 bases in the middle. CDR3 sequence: CASSQGRGNQPQHF. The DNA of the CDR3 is TGTGCCAGCAGCCAGGGAAGGGGAAATCAGCCCCAGCATTTT.

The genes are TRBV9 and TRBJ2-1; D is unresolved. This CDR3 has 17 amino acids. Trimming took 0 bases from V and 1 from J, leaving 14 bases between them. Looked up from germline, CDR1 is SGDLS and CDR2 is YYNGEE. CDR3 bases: TGTGCCAGCAGCGTAGGTCAACAGAAGTCTTCCTACAATGAGCAGTTCTTC. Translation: CASSVGQQKSSYNEQFF. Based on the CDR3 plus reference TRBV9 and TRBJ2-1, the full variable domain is DSGVTQTPKHLITATGQRVTLRCSPRSGDLSVYWYQQSLDQGLQFLIQYYNGEERAKGNILERFSAQQFPDLHSELNLSSLELGDSALYFCASSVGQQKSSYNEQFFGPGTRLTVL.

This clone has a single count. CDR3 loop: CSVGPQNRGEQYF. The CDR3 region has the DNA TGCAGCGTCGGACCCCAAAACAGGGGCGAGCAGTACTTC. The chain combines TRBV29-1 with TRBJ2-7; 7 bases match TRBD1. The germline CDR1 and CDR2 sequences are SQVTM and ANQGSEA. The CDR3 is made up of 13 amino acids. V lost 6 bases to trimming and J lost 6 bases; unmatched junction nucleotides: 11.

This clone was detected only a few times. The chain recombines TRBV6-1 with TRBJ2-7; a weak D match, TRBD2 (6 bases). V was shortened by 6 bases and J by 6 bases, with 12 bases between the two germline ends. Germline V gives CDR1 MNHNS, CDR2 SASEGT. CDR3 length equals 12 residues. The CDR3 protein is CASSYLGGEQYF. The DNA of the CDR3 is TGTGCCAGCAGCTACTTGGGGGGCGAGCAGTACTTC.

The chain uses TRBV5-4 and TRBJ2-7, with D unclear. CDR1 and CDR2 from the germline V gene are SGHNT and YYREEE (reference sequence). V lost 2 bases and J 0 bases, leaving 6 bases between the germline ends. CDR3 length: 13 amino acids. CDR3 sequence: CASSFGGSYEQYF. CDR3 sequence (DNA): TGTGCCAGCAGCTTCGGCGGCTCCTACGAGCAGTACTTC.

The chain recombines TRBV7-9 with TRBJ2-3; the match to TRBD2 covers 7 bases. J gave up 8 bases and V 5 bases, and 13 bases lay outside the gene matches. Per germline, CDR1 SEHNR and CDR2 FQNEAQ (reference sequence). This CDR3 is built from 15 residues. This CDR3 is CASSPTALALGTQYF. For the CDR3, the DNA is TGTGCCAGCAGCCCCACGGCACTAGCGCTCGGTACGCAGTATTTT.

This CDR3 reads CASSLGTTEAFF. The CDR3 bases are TGTGCCAGCAGTTTAGGGACAACTGAAGCTTTCTTT. This chain joins TRBV28 and TRBJ1-1; D might be TRBD1 (6 bases). The CDR3 has 12 amino acids. Germline V gives CDR1 MDHEN, CDR2 SYDVKM. Trimming left V 2 bases short and J 5 bases short, with 6 bases between.

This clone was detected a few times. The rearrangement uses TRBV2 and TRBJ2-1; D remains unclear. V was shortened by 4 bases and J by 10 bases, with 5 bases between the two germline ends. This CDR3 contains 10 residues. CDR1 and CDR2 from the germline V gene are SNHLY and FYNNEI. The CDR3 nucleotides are TGTGCCAGCAGTGTATCCGAGCAGTTCTTC. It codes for CASSVSEQFF.

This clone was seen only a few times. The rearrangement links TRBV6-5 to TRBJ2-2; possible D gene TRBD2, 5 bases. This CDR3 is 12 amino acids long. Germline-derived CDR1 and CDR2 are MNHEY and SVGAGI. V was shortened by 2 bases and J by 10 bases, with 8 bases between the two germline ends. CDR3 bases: TGTGCCAGCAGTTACATCGGGGAGGAGCTGTTTTTT. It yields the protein CASSYIGEELFF.

CDR3 in amino acids: CASSPPPERDYHNEQFF. Written as DNA, the CDR3 is TGTGCCAGCTCACCACCGCCCGAGCGGGATTACCACAATGAGCAGTTCTTC. The genes are TRBV18 and TRBJ2-1, with 7 positions matching TRBD2. Germline assignment: CDR1 KGHSH and CDR2 LQKENI. The junction had 10 bases not matched to a gene; V was cut back by 0 bases and J by 5 bases. This CDR3 is 17 amino acids long.

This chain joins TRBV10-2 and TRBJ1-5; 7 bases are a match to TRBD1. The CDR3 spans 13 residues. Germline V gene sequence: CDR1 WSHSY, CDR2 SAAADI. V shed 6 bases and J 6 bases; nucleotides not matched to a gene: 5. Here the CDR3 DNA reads TGCGCCAGCAGCCCCGGGACAGCTCAGCCCCAGCATTTT. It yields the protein CASSPGTAQPQHF.

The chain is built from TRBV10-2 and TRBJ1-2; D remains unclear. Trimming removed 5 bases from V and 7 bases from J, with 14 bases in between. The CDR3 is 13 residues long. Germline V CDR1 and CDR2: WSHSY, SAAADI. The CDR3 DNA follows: TGCGCCAGCAGTATAGATTGGAGCGGTGGCTACACCTTC. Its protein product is CASSIDWSGGYTF.

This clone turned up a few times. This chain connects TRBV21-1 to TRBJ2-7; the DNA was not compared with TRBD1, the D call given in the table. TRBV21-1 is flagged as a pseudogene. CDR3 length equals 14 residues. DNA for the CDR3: TGTGCCAGCTTTCTAAATGGACAGGCCTACGAGCAGTACTTC. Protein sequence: CASFLNGQAYEQYF.

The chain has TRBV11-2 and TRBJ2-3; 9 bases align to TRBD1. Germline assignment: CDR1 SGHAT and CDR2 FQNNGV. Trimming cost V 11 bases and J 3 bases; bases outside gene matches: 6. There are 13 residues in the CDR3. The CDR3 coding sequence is TGTGCCGCGAGAGGACAGGGGACAGATACGCAGTATTTT. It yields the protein CAARGQGTDTQYF.

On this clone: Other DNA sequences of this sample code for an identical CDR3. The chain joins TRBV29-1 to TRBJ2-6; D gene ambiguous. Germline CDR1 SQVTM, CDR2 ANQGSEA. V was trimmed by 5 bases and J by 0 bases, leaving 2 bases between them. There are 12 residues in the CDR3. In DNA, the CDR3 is TGCAGCGTTCGCTCTGGGGCCAACGTCCTGACTTTC. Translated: CSVRSGANVLTF.

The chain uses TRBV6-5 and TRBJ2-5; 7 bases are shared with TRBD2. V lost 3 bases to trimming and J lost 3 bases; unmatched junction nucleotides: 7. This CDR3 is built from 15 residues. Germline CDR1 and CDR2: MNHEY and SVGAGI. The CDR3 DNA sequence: TGTGCCAGCAGTTATGGGAGGGCACAAAAAGAGACCCAGTACTTC. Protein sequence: CASSYGRAQKETQYF.

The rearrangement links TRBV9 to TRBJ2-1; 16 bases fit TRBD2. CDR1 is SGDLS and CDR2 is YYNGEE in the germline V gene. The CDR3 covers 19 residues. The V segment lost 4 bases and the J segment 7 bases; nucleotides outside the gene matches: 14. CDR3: CASSTITGTSGGARNEQFF. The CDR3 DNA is TGTGCCAGCAGCACCATCACCGGGACTAGCGGGGGGGCCCGGAATGAGCAGTTCTTC. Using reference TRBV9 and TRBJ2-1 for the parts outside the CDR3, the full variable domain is DSGVTQTPKHLITATGQRVTLRCSPRSGDLSVYWYQQSLDQGLQFLIQYYNGEERAKGNILERFSAQQFPDLHSELNLSSLELGDSALYFCASSTITGTSGGARNEQFFGPGTRLTVL.

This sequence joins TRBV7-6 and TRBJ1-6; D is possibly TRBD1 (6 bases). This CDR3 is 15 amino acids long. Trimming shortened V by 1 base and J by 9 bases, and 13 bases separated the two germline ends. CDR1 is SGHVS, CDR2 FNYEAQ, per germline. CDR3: CASSLVGQTSSPLHF. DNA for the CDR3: TGTGCCAGCAGCTTAGTGGGACAAACGAGTTCACCCCTCCACTTT. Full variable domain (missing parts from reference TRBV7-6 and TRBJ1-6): GAGVSQSPRYKVTKRGQDVALRCDPISGHVSLYWYRQALGQGPEFLTYFNYEAQQDKSGLPNDRFSAERPEGSISTLTIQRTEQRDSAMYRCASSLVGQTSSPLHFGNGTRLTVT.

The DNA for the CDR3 is TGTGCCAGCAGTTACCTCGCTAGCGGGAGTCGAGGGGAGCTGTTTTTT. Amino acids: CASSYLASGSRGELFF. V gene TRBV6-5 combines with J gene TRBJ2-2, with 10 bases aligning to TRBD2. This CDR3 region has 16 residues. Trimming removed 2 bases from V and 8 bases from J; junction bases left unmatched: 8. CDR1 is MNHEY and CDR2 is SVGAGI in the germline V gene.

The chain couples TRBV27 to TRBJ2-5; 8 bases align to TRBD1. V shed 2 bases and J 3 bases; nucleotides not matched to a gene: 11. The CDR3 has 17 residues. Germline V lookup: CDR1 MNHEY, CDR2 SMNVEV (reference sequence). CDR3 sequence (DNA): TGTGCCAGCAGTTTACGGCAGGGGGCGCTAATGAAAGAGACCCAGTACTTC. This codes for CASSLRQGALMKETQYF.

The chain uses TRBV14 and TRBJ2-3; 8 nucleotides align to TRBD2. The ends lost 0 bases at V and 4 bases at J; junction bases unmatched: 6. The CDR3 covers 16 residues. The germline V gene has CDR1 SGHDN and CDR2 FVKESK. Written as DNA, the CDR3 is TGTGCCAGCAGCCAAGAAAAGCGGGAGATCTCAGATACGCAGTATTTT. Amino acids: CASSQEKREISDTQYF.

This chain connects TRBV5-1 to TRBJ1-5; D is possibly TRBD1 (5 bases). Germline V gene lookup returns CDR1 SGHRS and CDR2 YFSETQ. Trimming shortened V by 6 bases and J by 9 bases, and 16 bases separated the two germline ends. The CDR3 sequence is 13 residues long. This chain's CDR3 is CASTADGQGPQHF. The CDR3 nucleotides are TGCGCCAGCACCGCCGACGGCCAGGGGCCCCAGCATTTT. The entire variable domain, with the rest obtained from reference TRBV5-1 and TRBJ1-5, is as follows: KAGVTQTPRYLIKTRGQQVTLSCSPISGHRSVSWYQQTPGQGLQFLFEYFSETQRNKGNFPGRFSGRQFSNSRSEMNVSTLELGDSALYLCASTADGQGPQHFGDGTRLSIL.

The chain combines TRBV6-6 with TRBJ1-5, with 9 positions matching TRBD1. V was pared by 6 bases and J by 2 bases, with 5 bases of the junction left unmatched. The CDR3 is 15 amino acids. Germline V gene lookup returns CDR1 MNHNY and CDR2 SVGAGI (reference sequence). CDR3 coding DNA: TGTGCCAGCAGCTTACGGGACAGGGGCAATCAGCCCCAGCATTTT. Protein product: CASSLRDRGNQPQHF.

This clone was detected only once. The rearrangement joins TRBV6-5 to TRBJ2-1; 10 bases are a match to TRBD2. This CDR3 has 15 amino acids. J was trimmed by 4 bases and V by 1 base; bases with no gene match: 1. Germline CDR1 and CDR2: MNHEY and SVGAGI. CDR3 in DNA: TGTGCCAGCAGTTACTTAGCGGGGGGATACAATGAGCAGTTCTTC. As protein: CASSYLAGGYNEQFF.

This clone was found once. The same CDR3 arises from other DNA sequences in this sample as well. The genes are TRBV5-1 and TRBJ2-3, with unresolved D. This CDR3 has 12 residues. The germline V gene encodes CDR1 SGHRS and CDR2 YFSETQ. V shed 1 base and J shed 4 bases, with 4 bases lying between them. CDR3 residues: CASSLSADTQYF. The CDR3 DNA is TGCGCCAGCAGCTTGTCCGCAGATACGCAGTATTTT.

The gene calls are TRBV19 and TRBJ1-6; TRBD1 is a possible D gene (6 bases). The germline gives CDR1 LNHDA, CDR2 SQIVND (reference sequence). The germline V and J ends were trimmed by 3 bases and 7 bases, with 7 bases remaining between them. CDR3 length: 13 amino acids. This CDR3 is CASSMGANSPLHF. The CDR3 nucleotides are TGTGCCAGTAGTATGGGGGCGAATTCACCCCTCCACTTT.

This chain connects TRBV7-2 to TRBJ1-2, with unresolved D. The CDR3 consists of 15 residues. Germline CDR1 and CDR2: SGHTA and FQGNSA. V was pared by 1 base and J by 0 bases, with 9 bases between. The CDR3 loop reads CASSLDGRTNYGYTF. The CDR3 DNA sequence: TGTGCCAGCAGCTTAGATGGCAGGACTAACTATGGCTACACCTTC.

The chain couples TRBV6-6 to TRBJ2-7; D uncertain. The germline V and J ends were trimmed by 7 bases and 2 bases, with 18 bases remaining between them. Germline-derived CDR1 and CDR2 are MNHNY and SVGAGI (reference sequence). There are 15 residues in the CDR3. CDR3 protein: CASTLSTHYPYEQYF. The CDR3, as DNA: TGTGCCAGCACTTTGTCTACCCATTACCCCTACGAGCAGTACTTC.

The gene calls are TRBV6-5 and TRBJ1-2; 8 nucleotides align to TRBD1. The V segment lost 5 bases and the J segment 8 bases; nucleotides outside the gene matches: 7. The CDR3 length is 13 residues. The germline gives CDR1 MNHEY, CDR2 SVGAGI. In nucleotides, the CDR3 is TGTGCCAGCAGTCTTCAGGGGGCAGGGGGCTACACCTTC. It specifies CASSLQGAGGYTF.

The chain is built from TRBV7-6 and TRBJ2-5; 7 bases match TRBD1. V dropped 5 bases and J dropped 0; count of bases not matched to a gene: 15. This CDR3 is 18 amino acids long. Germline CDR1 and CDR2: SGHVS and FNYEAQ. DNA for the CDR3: TGTGCCAGCAGCCAGTCAAGCGTCGGGACAGTTCACCAAGAGACCCAGTACTTC. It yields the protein CASSQSSVGTVHQETQYF.